This T cell receptor (beta chain) was sequenced in a study of post-analysis software for immune sequencing data. Study-level information: The disease courses covered relapsing-remitting, secondary progressive and progressive-relapsing multiple sclerosis. Overall study findings and caveats: Patients had higher frequencies than controls of five TRBV segments, including TRBV5-6, TRBV5-1 and TRBV20-1. The authors found that F measure strongly co-clustered same-batch samples.

TCR beta libraries were prepared from cDNA with unique molecular identifiers. TCRdb used MiXCR to reprocess the PCR reads, holding one entry per CDR3 protein. The data contain 250,000 to 300,000 distinct CDR3 sequences, 36% of them singletons. CDR3 size: 13 residues. Germline CDR1 is MNHEY and CDR2 is SVGAGI. Turning to this clonotype: Antigen: not known. A read error is possible here, since a much larger clone lies one base away.

This sequence originates from a girl aged 10-17 years with multiple sclerosis. Sequencing was carried out using blood. This chain uses TRBV6-5 with TRBJ1-5; D not resolved. CDR3 amino acids: CAGSFREDQPQHF. CDR3 in DNA: TGTGCCGGCAGTTTTAGGGAGGATCAGCCCCAGCATTTT.